These T cell receptor beta chains were read from a single sample in a study of PD-1 blockade in classical Hodgkin lymphoma. TCRdb's copy holds only in-frame clones and misses some; the assay was immunoSEQ multiplex PCR. The sample records 30,000 to 40,000 clones, 70% to 80% being singletons. The sequenced sample was peripheral blood mononuclear cells (PBMCs), obtained at baseline. The receptor source for this set is a human donor with classical Hodgkin lymphoma. CDR3s include the opening cysteine and the closing phenylalanine or tryptophan. The D gene is left open where the match is weak. Clone size appears in some rows only: once, few, many, or a class for an expanded clone.

J: TRBJ1-1
V: TRBV6-1
D: NA
size: once
CDR3: CASSEGWTEAFF
DNA: TGTGCCAGCAGTGAAGGTTGGACTGAAGCTTTCTTT

J: TRBJ2-2
V: TRBV6-5
D: NA
size: NA
CDR3: CASSYSPYTGELFF
DNA: TGTGCCAGCAGTTACTCCCCTTACACCGGGGAGCTGTTTTTT

J: TRBJ1-5
V: TRBV5-4
D: TRBD1
size: NA
CDR3: CASSLDRGSQPQHF
DNA: TGTGCCAGCAGCCTTGACAGGGGAAGTCAGCCCCAGCATTTT

J: TRBJ2-3
V: TRBV29-1
D: TRBD1
size: NA
CDR3: CSVAGDRNSDTQYF
DNA: TGCAGCGTGGCAGGGGACAGGAATTCAGATACGCAGTATTTT

J: TRBJ2-7
V: TRBV28
D: TRBD2
size: NA
CDR3: CASSSPSGRPYEQYF
DNA: TGTGCCAGCAGTTCCCCTAGCGGGAGACCCTACGAGCAGTACTTC

J: TRBJ2-5
V: TRBV7-2
D: TRBD1
size: NA
CDR3: CASKQGAKGETQYF
DNA: TGTGCCAGCAAACAGGGGGCAAAGGGAGAGACCCAGTACTTC

J: TRBJ1-1
V: TRBV11-3
D: NA
size: NA
CDR3: CASSLKGSTEAFF
DNA: TGTGCCAGCAGCTTAAAGGGTTCCACTGAAGCTTTCTTT

J: TRBJ1-1
V: TRBV9
D: NA
size: NA
CDR3: CASSPDMGNTEAFF
DNA: TGTGCCAGCAGCCCTGACATGGGGAACACTGAAGCTTTCTTT

J: TRBJ2-7
V: TRBV2
D: TRBD1
size: NA
CDR3: CASSDFGQAPYEQYF
DNA: TGTGCCAGCAGTGATTTTGGACAGGCACCCTACGAGCAGTACTTC

J: TRBJ1-2
V: TRBV19
D: NA
size: NA
CDR3: CASSIGVTNYGYTF
DNA: TGTGCCAGTAGTATTGGAGTTACTAACTATGGCTACACCTTC

J: TRBJ1-5
V: TRBV28
D: NA
size: NA
CDR3: CASSRYPPGAAYSNQPQHF
DNA: TGTGCCAGCAGTCGCTACCCCCCGGGGGCAGCTTATAGCAATCAGCCCCAGCATTTT

J: TRBJ2-7
V: TRBV29-1
D: NA
size: NA
CDR3: CSVEGPFYEQYF
DNA: TGCAGCGTTGAGGGGCCCTTCTACGAGCAGTACTTC

J: TRBJ1-5
V: TRBV28
D: NA
size: NA
CDR3: CASQGSNQPQHF
DNA: TGTGCCAGCCAGGGGTCCAATCAGCCCCAGCATTTT

J: TRBJ2-3
V: TRBV28
D: NA
size: NA
CDR3: CASKAPLVAEVTQYF
DNA: TGTGCCAGCAAAGCCCCCTTGGTAGCGGAAGTTACGCAGTATTTT

J: TRBJ2-3
V: TRBV5-6
D: TRBD1
size: NA
CDR3: CASSLAGQGPPPYF
DNA: TGTGCCAGCAGCTTGGCGGGACAGGGACCCCCGCCGTATTTT

J: TRBJ1-4
V: TRBV10-3
D: NA
size: NA
CDR3: CAISESRLGEKLFF
DNA: TGTGCCATCAGTGAGTCCAGGTTAGGGGAAAAACTGTTTTTT

J: TRBJ1-2
V: TRBV2
D: NA
size: NA
CDR3: CASSARTDIYGYTF
DNA: TGTGCCAGCAGTGCTAGGACTGACATCTATGGCTACACCTTC

J: TRBJ2-7
V: TRBV30
D: NA
size: NA
CDR3: CAWSSEILYEQYF
DNA: TGTGCCTGGAGTAGCGAGATCCTCTACGAGCAGTACTTC

J: TRBJ2-2
V: TRBV4-2
D: NA
size: NA
CDR3: CASSQPFPRGTGELFF
DNA: TGTGCCAGCAGCCAACCTTTCCCCAGGGGCACCGGGGAGCTGTTTTTT

J: TRBJ2-7
V: TRBV4-1
D: NA
size: NA
CDR3: CASSQEDHFSYEQYF
DNA: TGCGCCAGCAGCCAAGAGGACCACTTCTCCTACGAGCAGTACTTC

J: TRBJ2-5
V: TRBV5-6
D: TRBD2
size: NA
CDR3: CASSLKLAVGGETQYF
DNA: TGTGCCAGCAGCTTAAAACTAGCGGTGGGGGGAGAGACCCAGTACTTC

J: TRBJ2-5
V: TRBV2
D: NA
size: few
CDR3: CASRYQETQYF
DNA: TGTGCCAGCAGGTACCAAGAGACCCAGTACTTC

J: TRBJ1-5
V: TRBV6-5
D: NA
size: NA
CDR3: CASSYGGTRGNQPQHF
DNA: TGTGCCAGCAGTTACGGGGGCACTAGAGGCAATCAGCCCCAGCATTTT

J: TRBJ1-5
V: TRBV7-3
D: NA
size: NA
CDR3: CASSLEGLSSNQPQHF
DNA: TGTGCCAGCAGCTTAGAGGGGTTATCTAGCAATCAGCCCCAGCATTTT

J: TRBJ2-3
V: TRBV7-3
D: NA
size: NA
CDR3: CASSTRQDIATDTQYF
DNA: TGTGCCAGCAGCACCCGTCAAGACATTGCCACAGATACGCAGTATTTT

J: TRBJ2-7
V: TRBV9
D: TRBD2
size: NA
CDR3: CASNPEGTSGDEQYF
DNA: TGTGCCAGCAACCCCGAGGGGACTAGCGGGGACGAGCAGTACTTC

J: TRBJ2-1
V: TRBV7-9
D: TRBD2
size: few
CDR3: CASSSRTSYEQFF
DNA: TGTGCCAGCAGCTCCCGGACTAGCTATGAGCAGTTCTTC